The rows below give T cell receptor beta chains drawn from one sample of a study of blood T cell repertoires in COVID-19. Here immunoSEQ multiplex PCR was the method, and the copy in TCRdb shows in-frame clones only, minus some. The sample yields 250,000 to 350,000 clones, around 81% seen once. The sequenced material came from peripheral blood. The receptors were sampled from a person aged 65 to 79 with COVID-19, enrolled during active disease. CDR3s include the opening cysteine and the closing phenylalanine or tryptophan. The D gene is left open where the match is weak. A row's size may be missing; if present it is once, few, many or a size class.

J | D | V | size | CDR3 | DNA
TRBJ2-1 | TRBD1 | TRBV10-3 | NA | CAISEIKRDREFYNEQFF | TGTGCCATCAGTGAGATAAAACGGGACAGGGAGTTCTACAATGAGCAGTTCTTC
TRBJ2-7 | NA | TRBV28 | few | CASSLWGDSYEQYF | TGTGCCAGCAGTTTGTGGGGGGACTCCTACGAGCAGTACTTC
TRBJ2-7 | NA | TRBV2 | NA | CASRGGPSPLLEQYF | TGTGCCAGCAGGGGAGGACCTTCTCCCCTCCTCGAGCAGTACTTC
TRBJ2-7 | TRBD1 | TRBV11-2 | NA | CASSKGTGEGYEQYF | TGTGCCAGCAGCAAAGGGACAGGGGAGGGGTACGAGCAGTACTTC
TRBJ2-1 | TRBD2 | TRBV6-2/TRBV6-3 | NA | CASSYGIVGLAYNEQFF | TGTGCCAGCAGTTATGGGATCGTCGGACTAGCCTACAATGAGCAGTTCTTC
TRBJ1-2 | NA | TRBV6-4 | few | CASSPSRGGSYGYTF | TGTGCCAGCAGTCCCTCCCGCGGGGGATCCTATGGCTACACCTTC
TRBJ2-7 | NA | TRBV5-1 | NA | CASSLEAGHSYEQYF | TGCGCCAGCAGCTTGGAAGCCGGACACTCCTACGAGCAGTACTTC
TRBJ2-1 | TRBD2 | TRBV7-2 | NA | CASSLGLAVNEQFF | TGTGCCAGCAGCTTAGGACTAGCGGTCAATGAGCAGTTCTTC
TRBJ2-7 | NA | TRBV7-9 | NA | CASSFGLEQYF | TGTGCCAGCAGCTTTGGCCTCGAGCAGTACTTC
TRBJ2-3 | TRBD2 | TRBV19 | NA | CASSRKRGGSTDTQYF | TGTGCCAGTAGTAGGAAGCGGGGGGGAAGCACAGATACGCAGTATTTT
TRBJ2-3 | TRBD2 | TRBV3-1/TRBV3-2 | NA | CASSQGLGSTDTQYF | TGTGCCAGCAGCCAGGGACTAGGGAGCACAGATACGCAGTATTTT
TRBJ2-1 | TRBD2 | TRBV27 | NA | CASSLWSSGTYNEQFF | TGTGCCAGCAGTTTATGGTCTAGCGGGACCTACAATGAGCAGTTCTTC
TRBJ2-1 | TRBD2 | TRBV6-2/TRBV6-3 | NA | CASSPSGRIYNEQFF | TGTGCCAGCAGCCCTAGCGGGAGGATCTACAATGAGCAGTTCTTC
TRBJ2-1 | TRBD2 | TRBV24-1 | NA | CATSDITVGGRDNEQFF | TGTGCCACCAGTGATATAACGGTTGGAGGGAGGGACAATGAGCAGTTCTTC
TRBJ1-3 | NA | TRBV18 | NA | CASSPTGAGTTTIYF | TGTGCCAGCTCACCCACTGGCGCGGGCACAACCACCATATATTTT
TRBJ1-6 | TRBD1 | TRBV7-8 | NA | CASSFDRGKNSPLHF | TGTGCCAGCAGCTTCGACAGGGGAAAAAATTCACCCCTCCACTTT
TRBJ2-2 | NA | TRBV12-3/TRBV12-4 | NA | CASSAGFTGELFF | TGTGCCAGCAGTGCGGGCTTCACCGGGGAGCTGTTTTTT
TRBJ1-6 | TRBD1 | TRBV4-1 | NA | CASSQASSGGINSPLHF | TGCGCCAGCAGCCAAGCTAGTTCAGGGGGGATAAATTCACCCCTCCACTTT
TRBJ1-2 | TRBD1 | TRBV12-3/TRBV12-4 | NA | CASSLEGAGGYTF | TGTGCCAGCAGTTTGGAGGGGGCTGGTGGCTACACCTTC
TRBJ1-2 | TRBD1 | TRBV5-5 | NA | CASSLVGQGGGYTF | TGTGCCAGCAGCTTGGTGGGACAGGGGGGGGGCTACACCTTC
TRBJ1-2 | NA | TRBV6-1 | NA | CASSEGPLGRYGYTF | TGTGCCAGCAGTGAAGGTCCGCTGGGGCGGTATGGCTACACCTTC
TRBJ1-3 | TRBD1 | TRBV7-2 | NA | CASSPTGGEGFGNTIYF | TGTGCCAGCAGCCCCACAGGGGGCGAGGGATTTGGAAACACCATATATTTT
TRBJ1-2 | TRBD1 | TRBV4-1 | NA | CASSQNTGTEARYTF | TGCGCCAGCAGCCAGAACACCGGGACAGAGGCGCGCTACACCTTC
TRBJ2-2 | TRBD2 | TRBV28 | NA | CATLRRGGTNTGELFF | TGTGCCACCCTCAGGCGGGGGGGAACGAACACCGGGGAGCTGTTTTTT
TRBJ2-7 | TRBD1 | TRBV28 | NA | CAPKKGAGEQYF | TGTGCCCCTAAGAAGGGGGCCGGCGAGCAGTACTTC
TRBJ2-3 | TRBD1 | TRBV19 | NA | CASSIRRQGVDTQYF | TGTGCCAGTAGTATCCGAAGACAGGGAGTAGATACGCAGTATTTT
TRBJ1-6 | TRBD1 | TRBV27 | once | CASSPRDSNSPLHF | TGTGCCAGCAGCCCCCGGGACAGTAATTCACCCCTCCACTTT
TRBJ2-7 | TRBD2 | TRBV6-1 | once | CASSEAWWVAGATYEQYF | TGTGCCAGCAGTGAAGCGTGGTGGGTAGCGGGAGCAACCTACGAGCAGTACTTC
TRBJ1-4 | NA | TRBV11-2 | NA | CASSLGGRDSEKLFF | TGTGCCAGCAGCTTAGGAGGCAGAGATAGTGAAAAACTGTTTTTT